The present T cell receptor beta chain was sequenced within a study of liver allograft versus peripheral blood T cells. Looking at the study overall: A comparison was made between T cell receptor repertoires in transplanted livers and those in recipients' peripheral blood. The study's findings and limits: Repertoires of T cell receptors in liver allografts reportedly differed from peripheral blood repertoires.

Each CDR3 protein is one row after TCRdb ran MiXCR on the reads. The sample has thousands of distinct CDR3 sequences, about a sixth seen once. V was trimmed by 0 bases and J by 0 bases, leaving 8 bases between them. The germline V gene encodes CDR1 KGHDR and CDR2 SFDVKD. The CDR3 length is 16 residues. This clonotype is medium-sized within its sample. Antigen: not known. This sequence originates from a human patient who had a liver transplant. The graft donor may have contributed some T cells. The chain carries TRBV24-1 and TRBJ2-1; D remains ambiguous. CDR3: CATSDLVVSSYNEQFF. Here the CDR3 DNA reads TGTGCCACCAGTGATTTGGTTGTATCCTCCTACAATGAGCAGTTCTTC.